This T cell receptor (beta chain) appears in the sequencing data of a study of cytomegalovirus exposure and HLA in healthy donors. General study findings and limits: For most TCR beta V segments, an earlier analysis put the productive rate at about 87% or about 30% of the time. It was confirmed in vitro that a few of the CMV-associated chains were specific for CMV antigens.

The PCR ran on 60 Vbeta and 13 Jbeta primers. Clones were sequenced by immunoSEQ multiplex PCR, and TCRdb holds only the in-frame ones, with some missing. The sample gives about 140,000 clones, approximately 71% of which show up once; roughly 4.9% is in the top ten. A note on this clone: Its specificity is unknown.

Per the germline V gene, CDR1 is ENHRY and CDR2 is SYGVKD. The CDR3 runs 15 residues. V lost 3 bases and J lost 11; bases outside the gene matches: 14. These donors, healthy bone marrow donors, were studied. The sequencing input was PBMCs. The gene calls are TRBV10-3 and TRBJ1-1; TRBD1 agrees at 8 bases. The TCR was taken from a woman aged 50 to 65 in good health and CMV-seronegative. CDR3 bases: TGTGCCATCAGTGAATTACGGACAGGGATGGGTAAGGCTTTCTTT. Translating it yields CAISELRTGMGKAFF.